Below are 8 T cell receptor beta chains sequenced from a single sample in a study of T cell repertoires in cytomegalovirus infection. Antigens for these TCRs are unknown. From the reads, TCRdb called clonotypes with MiXCR, one entry per CDR3 protein. This table has some 310,000 distinct CDR3 sequences, roughly 25% appearing once. The sample was cultured PBMCs, taken from culture after CMV antigen stimulation. All receptors come from a human donor in good health (CMV status not recorded). Some clones in this sample may be carry-over from other donors' samples.

Many counts were recorded for this clonotype. The V gene is TRBV18, the J gene TRBJ1-2; D unclear. V was shortened by 6 bases and J by 10 bases, with 12 bases between the two germline ends. This CDR3 is built from 11 residues. Looked up from germline, CDR1 is KGHSH and CDR2 is LQKENI. The CDR3 protein is CASSRQSIYTF. The CDR3 bases are TGTGCCAGCTCGCGCCAGTCTATCTACACCTTC.

This clonotype came up many times. The chain joins TRBV9 to TRBJ1-2; a possible D gene is TRBD1 (5 bases). Deletions cut 0 bases from V and 8 bases from J, with 14 bases between. Per germline, CDR1 SGDLS and CDR2 YYNGEE. The CDR3 runs to 14 residues. The CDR3 region is CASSVGGWDEGYTF. The CDR3, as DNA: TGTGCCAGCAGCGTAGGGGGATGGGACGAGGGCTACACCTTC.

This chain uses TRBV6-5 with TRBJ1-2; 10 bases align to TRBD1. CDR1 is MNHEY and CDR2 is SVGAGI in the germline V gene. This CDR3 is built from 17 residues. V shed 0 bases and J 2 bases; nucleotides not matched to a gene: 6. The CDR3 bases are TGTGCCAGCAGTTACTCTCCAGAGGACAGGGGGAACTATGGCTACACCTTC. Translation: CASSYSPEDRGNYGYTF.

This clonotype appeared many times. The gene calls are TRBV7-2 and TRBJ2-2; D possibly corresponds to TRBD2 (6 bases). V was pared by 5 bases and J by 3 bases, with 13 bases between. This CDR3 region has 15 residues. The germline V gene has CDR1 SGHTA and CDR2 FQGNSA. This CDR3 is CASSSRDFHTGELFF. The CDR3 region has the DNA TGTGCCAGCAGCAGCCGGGACTTCCACACCGGGGAGCTGTTTTTT.

V is TRBV6-6 and J is TRBJ2-5; D might be TRBD2 (6 bases). Germline V gene lookup returns CDR1 MNHNY and CDR2 SVGAGI (reference sequence). V lost 2 bases and J 4 bases, leaving 14 bases between the germline ends. This CDR3 is 15 amino acids long. CDR3 amino acids: CASSYSGGLVETQYF. CDR3 bases: TGTGCCAGCAGTTACAGTGGGGGGTTGGTAGAGACCCAGTACTTC.

V usage is TRBV7-9 and J usage is TRBJ2-3, with D maybe TRBD2 (6 bases). V was cut by 5 bases and J by 4 bases, with 16 bases left in between. CDR1 and CDR2 from the germline V gene are SEHNR and FQNEAQ (reference sequence). This CDR3 contains 15 residues. As DNA, the CDR3 is TGTGCCAGCAGCGTCGACGGGAGTACTGCAGATACGCAGTATTTT. This codes for CASSVDGSTADTQYF.

This clonotype was counted between two and nine times. The chain uses TRBV12-3 or TRBV12-4 and TRBJ2-7; 8 positions agree with TRBD2. The CDR3 extends over 16 amino acids. Unmatched junction bases numbered 14, after V lost 7 bases and J lost 3 bases. The CDR3 is CASTTRPGTRSYEQYF. Here the CDR3 DNA reads TGTGCCAGCACCACAAGACCCGGGACTAGAAGCTACGAGCAGTACTTC.

This chain joins TRBV7-2 and TRBJ2-3, with 14 bases that match TRBD2. The ends lost 2 bases at V and 6 bases at J; junction bases unmatched: 4. The CDR3 runs to 16 residues. Germline CDR1 is SGHTA and CDR2 is FQGNSA. CDR3: CASSLLGLAGADTQYF. The CDR3 nucleotides are TGTGCCAGCAGCTTACTGGGACTAGCGGGAGCGGATACGCAGTATTTT.